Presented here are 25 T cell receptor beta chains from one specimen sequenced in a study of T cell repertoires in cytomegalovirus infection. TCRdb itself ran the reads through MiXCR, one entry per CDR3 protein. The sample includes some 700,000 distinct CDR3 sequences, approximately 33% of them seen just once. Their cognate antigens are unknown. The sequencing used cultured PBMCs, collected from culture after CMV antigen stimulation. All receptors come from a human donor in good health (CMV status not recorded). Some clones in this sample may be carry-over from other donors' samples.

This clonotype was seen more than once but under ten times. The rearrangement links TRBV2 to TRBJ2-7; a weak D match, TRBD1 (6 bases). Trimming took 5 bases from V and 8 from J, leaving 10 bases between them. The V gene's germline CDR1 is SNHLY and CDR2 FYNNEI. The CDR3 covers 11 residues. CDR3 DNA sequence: TGTGCCAGCAGTTCACAGGGCCAGCAGTACTTC. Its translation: CASSSQGQQYF.

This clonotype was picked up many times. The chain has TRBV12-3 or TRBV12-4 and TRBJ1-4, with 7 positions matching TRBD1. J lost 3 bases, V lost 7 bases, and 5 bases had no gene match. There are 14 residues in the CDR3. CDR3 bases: TGTGCCAGCACCGTGGGGACAGCTAATGAAAAACTGTTTTTT. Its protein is CASTVGTANEKLFF.

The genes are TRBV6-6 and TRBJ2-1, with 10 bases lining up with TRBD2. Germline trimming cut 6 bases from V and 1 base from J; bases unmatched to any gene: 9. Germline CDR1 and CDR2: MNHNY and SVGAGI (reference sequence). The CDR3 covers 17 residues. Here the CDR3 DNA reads TGTGCCAGCAGCTATAGGGCTAGCGGGAGTTCCTACAATGAGCAGTTCTTC. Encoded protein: CASSYRASGSSYNEQFF.

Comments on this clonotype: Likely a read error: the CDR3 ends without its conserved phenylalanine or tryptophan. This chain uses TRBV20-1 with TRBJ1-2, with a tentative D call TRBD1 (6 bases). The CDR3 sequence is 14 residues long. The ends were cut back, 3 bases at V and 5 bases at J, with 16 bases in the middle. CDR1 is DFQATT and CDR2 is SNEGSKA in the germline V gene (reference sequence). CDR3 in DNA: TGCAGTGCTAGCCTGGCGGGGGCGGTGTATGGCTACACCTTA. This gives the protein CSASLAGAVYGYTL.

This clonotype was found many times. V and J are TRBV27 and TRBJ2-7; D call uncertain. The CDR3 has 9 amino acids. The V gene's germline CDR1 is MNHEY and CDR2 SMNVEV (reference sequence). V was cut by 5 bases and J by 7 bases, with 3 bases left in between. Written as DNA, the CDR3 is TGTGCCAGCAGTATGGAGCAGTACTTC. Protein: CASSMEQYF.

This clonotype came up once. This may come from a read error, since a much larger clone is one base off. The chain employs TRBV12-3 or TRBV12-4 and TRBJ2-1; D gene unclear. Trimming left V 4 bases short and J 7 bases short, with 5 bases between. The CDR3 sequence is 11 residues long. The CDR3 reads CASSYWNEQFF. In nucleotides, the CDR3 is TGTGCCAGCAGTTACTGGAATGAGCAGTTCTTC.

The chain's CDR3 is CAISESTGEPNTIYF. As DNA, the CDR3 is TGTGCCATCAGTGAGTCGACCGGGGAACCTAACACCATATATTTT. The chain recombines TRBV10-3 with TRBJ1-3; no definite D call. The V end lost 0 bases, the J end lost 7 bases, and 13 bases lay between the germline ends. CDR3 length: 15 residues. Germline V lookup: CDR1 ENHRY, CDR2 SYGVKD.

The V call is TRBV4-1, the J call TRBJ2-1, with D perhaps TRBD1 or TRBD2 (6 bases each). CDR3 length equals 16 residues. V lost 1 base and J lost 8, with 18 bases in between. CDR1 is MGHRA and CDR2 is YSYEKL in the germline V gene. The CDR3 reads CASSQGLTRQGYEQFF. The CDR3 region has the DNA TGCGCCAGCAGCCAAGGATTGACTAGGCAGGGGTATGAGCAGTTCTTC.

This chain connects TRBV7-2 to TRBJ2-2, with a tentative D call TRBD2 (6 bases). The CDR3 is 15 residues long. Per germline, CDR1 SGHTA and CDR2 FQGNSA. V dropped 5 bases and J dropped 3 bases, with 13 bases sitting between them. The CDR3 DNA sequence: TGTGCCAGCAGCCGCTCGCTAGCGTACACCGGGGAGCTGTTTTTT. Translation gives CASSRSLAYTGELFF.

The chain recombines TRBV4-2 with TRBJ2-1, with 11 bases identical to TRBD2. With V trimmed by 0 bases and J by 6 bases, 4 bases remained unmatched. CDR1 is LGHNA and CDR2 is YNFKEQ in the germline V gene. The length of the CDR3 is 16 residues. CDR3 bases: TGTGCCAGCAGCCAAGAAAAACTAGCGGGGGCCAATGAGCAGTTCTTC. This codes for CASSQEKLAGANEQFF.

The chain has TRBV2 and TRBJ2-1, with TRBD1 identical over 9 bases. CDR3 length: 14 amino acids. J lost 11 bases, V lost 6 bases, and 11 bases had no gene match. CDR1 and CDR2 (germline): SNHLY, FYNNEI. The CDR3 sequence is CASSVPGQGPQQFF. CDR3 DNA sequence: TGTGCCAGCAGCGTCCCGGGACAGGGACCACAGCAGTTCTTC.

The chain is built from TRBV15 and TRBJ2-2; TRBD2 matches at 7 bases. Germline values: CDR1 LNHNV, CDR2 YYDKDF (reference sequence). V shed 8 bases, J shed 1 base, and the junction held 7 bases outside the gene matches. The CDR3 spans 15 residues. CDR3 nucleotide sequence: TGTGCCACCCGACCTGGGACTAAGAACACCGGGGAGCTGTTTTTT. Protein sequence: CATRPGTKNTGELFF. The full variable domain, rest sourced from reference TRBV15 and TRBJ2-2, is DAMVIQNPRYQVTQFGKPVTLSCSQTLNHNVMYWYQQKSSQAPKLLFHYYDKDFNNEADTPDNFQSRRPNTSFCFLDIRSPGLGDTAMYLCATRPGTKNTGELFFGEGSRLTVL.

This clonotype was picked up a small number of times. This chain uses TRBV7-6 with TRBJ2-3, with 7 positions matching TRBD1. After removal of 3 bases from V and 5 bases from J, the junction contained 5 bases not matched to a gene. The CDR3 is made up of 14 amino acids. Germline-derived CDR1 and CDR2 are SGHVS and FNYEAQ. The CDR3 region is CASSFTGAGDTQYF. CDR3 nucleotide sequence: TGTGCCAGCAGCTTTACAGGGGCAGGAGATACGCAGTATTTT.

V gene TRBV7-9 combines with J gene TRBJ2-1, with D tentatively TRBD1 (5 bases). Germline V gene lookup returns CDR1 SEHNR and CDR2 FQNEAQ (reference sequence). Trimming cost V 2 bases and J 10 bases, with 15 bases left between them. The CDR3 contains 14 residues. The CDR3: CASSLRGRAMEQFF. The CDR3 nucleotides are TGTGCCAGCAGCTTAAGGGGCAGGGCGATGGAGCAGTTCTTC.

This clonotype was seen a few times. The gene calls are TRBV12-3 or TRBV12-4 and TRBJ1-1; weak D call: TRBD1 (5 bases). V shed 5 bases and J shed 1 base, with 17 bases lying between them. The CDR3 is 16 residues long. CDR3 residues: CASSRPGTHWNTEAFF. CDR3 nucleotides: TGTGCCAGCAGTCGTCCCGGGACTCATTGGAACACTGAAGCTTTCTTT.

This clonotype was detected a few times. CDR3 amino acids: CSVRDRGNTIYF. CDR3 sequence (DNA): TGCAGCGTCCGGGACAGGGGAAACACCATATATTTT. This rearrangement joins TRBV29-1 to TRBJ1-3, with 8 bases fitting TRBD1. The germline CDR1 and CDR2 sequences are SQVTM and ANQGSEA. Trimming at V came to 6 bases and at J to 4 bases, leaving 2 bases not matched to a gene. The CDR3 totals 12 residues. Variable domain in full (rest from reference TRBV29-1 and TRBJ1-3): SAVISQKPSRDICQRGTSLTIQCQVDSQVTMMFWYRQQPGQSLTLIATANQGSEATYESGFVIDKFPISRPNLTFSTLTVSNMSPEDSSIYLCSVRDRGNTIYFGEGSWLTVV.

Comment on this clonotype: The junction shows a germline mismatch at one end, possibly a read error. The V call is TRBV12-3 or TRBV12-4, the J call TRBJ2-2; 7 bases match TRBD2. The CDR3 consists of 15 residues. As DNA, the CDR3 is TGTGCCAGCAGTTTAGTCGGGGGGAACGCCGGGGAGCTGTTTTTT. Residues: CASSLVGGNAGELFF.

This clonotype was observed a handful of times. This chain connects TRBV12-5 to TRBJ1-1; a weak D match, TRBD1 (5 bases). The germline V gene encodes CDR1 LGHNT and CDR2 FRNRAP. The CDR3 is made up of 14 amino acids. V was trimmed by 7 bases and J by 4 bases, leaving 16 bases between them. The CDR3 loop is CASAQGLGVTEAFF. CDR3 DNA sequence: TGTGCTAGTGCCCAGGGATTGGGGGTCACTGAAGCTTTCTTT. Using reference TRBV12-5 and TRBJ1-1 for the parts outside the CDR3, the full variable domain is DARVTQTPRHKVTEMGQEVTMRCQPILGHNTVFWYRQTMMQGLELLAYFRNRAPLDDSGMPKDRFSAEMPDATLATLKIQPSEPRDSAVYFCASAQGLGVTEAFFGQGTRLTVV.

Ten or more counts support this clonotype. CDR3 in DNA: TGTGCCAGCAGCCTTCTGGAAGTGCGCAATGAGCAGTTCTTC. Translation: CASSLLEVRNEQFF. V is TRBV7-8 and J is TRBJ2-1; no clear D gene. CDR3 size: 14 residues. The V end was cut by 5 bases, the J end by 6 bases, with 14 bases between. Germline-derived CDR1 and CDR2 are SGHVS and FQNEAQ.

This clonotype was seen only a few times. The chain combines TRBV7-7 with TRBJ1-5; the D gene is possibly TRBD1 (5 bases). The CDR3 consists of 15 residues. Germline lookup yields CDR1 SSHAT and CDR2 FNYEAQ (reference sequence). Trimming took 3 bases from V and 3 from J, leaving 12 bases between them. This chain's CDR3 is CASSLGRDPNQPQHF. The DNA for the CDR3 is TGTGCCAGCAGCTTGGGCAGGGATCCCAATCAGCCCCAGCATTTT. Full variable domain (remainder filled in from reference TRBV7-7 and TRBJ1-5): GAGVSQSPRYKVTKRGQDVTLRCDPISSHATLYWYQQALGQGPEFLTYFNYEAQPDKSGLPSDRFSAERPEGSISTLTIQRTEQRDSAMYRCASSLGRDPNQPQHFGDGTRLSIL.

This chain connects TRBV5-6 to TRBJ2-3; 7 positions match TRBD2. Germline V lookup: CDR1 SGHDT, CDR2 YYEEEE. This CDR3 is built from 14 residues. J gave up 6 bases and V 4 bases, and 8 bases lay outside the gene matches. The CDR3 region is CASSPGAGRDTQYF. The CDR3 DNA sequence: TGTGCCAGCAGCCCGGGAGCCGGGAGGGATACGCAGTATTTT.

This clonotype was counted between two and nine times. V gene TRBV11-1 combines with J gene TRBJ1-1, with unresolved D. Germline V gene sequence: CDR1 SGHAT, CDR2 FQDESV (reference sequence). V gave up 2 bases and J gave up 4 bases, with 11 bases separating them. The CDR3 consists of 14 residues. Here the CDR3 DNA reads TGTGCCAGCAGCTTACGGGGATGGGGCACTGAAGCTTTCTTT. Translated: CASSLRGWGTEAFF. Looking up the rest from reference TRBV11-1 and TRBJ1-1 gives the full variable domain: EAEVAQSPRYKITEKSQAVAFWCDPISGHATLYWYRQILGQGPELLVQFQDESVVDDSQLPKDRFSAERLKGVDSTLKIQPAELGDSAMYLCASSLRGWGTEAFFGQGTRLTVV.

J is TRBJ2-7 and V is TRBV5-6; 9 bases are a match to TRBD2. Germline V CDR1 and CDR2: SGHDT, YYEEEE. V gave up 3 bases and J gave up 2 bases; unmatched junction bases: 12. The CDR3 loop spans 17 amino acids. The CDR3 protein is CASSSDMGSGGAYEQYF. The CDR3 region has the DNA TGTGCCAGCAGCTCGGACATGGGTAGCGGGGGAGCCTACGAGCAGTACTTC.

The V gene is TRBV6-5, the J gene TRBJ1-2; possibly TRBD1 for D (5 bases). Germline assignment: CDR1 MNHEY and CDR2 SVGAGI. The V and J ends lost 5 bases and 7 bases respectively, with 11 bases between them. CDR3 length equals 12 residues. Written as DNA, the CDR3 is TGTGCCAGCAGTAGGGGATCGGGTGGCTACACCTTC. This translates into CASSRGSGGYTF.

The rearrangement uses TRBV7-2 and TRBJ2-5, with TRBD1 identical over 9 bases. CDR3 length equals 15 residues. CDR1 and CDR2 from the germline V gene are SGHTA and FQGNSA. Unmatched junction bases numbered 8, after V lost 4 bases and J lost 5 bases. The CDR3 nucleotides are TGTGCCAGCAGCTCCGGGACAGGGATGTGGGAGACCCAGTACTTC. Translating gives CASSSGTGMWETQYF.